One sample yielded the 14 T cell receptor beta chains listed below, sequenced in a study of blood T cell repertoires in COVID-19. TCRdb's copy holds only in-frame clones and misses some; the assay was immunoSEQ multiplex PCR. The sample consists of roughly 130,000 clones, around three quarters of them appearing once. The sample was peripheral blood. Receptors were obtained from a man between 60 and 75 years old with active or convalescent COVID-19.

The chain is built from TRBV10-3 and TRBJ1-6; D possibly corresponds to TRBD1 (5 bases). CDR1 ENHRY and CDR2 SYGVKD come from the germline V gene. V dropped 2 bases and J dropped 10 bases, with 15 bases sitting between them. The CDR3 runs to 15 residues. The CDR3 bases are TGTGCCATCAGTGAGGGAGGGGCGGAACGATCACCCCTCCACTTT. Its protein product is CAISEGGAERSPLHF.

The chain is built from TRBV2 and TRBJ2-3; no reliable D call. The germline V gene has CDR1 SNHLY and CDR2 FYNNEI. The CDR3 loop spans 15 amino acids. Trimming took 2 bases from V and 0 from J, leaving 9 bases between them. CDR3 amino acids: CASSEQETSTDTQYF. The CDR3 DNA sequence: TGTGCCAGCAGTGAACAGGAAACTAGCACAGATACGCAGTATTTT.

The V and J genes are TRBV6-2 or TRBV6-3 and TRBJ2-2; 16 bases fit TRBD2. J gave up 6 bases and V 5 bases, and 9 bases lay outside the gene matches. The CDR3 has 18 amino acids. The germline gives CDR1 MNHEY, CDR2 SVGEGT. The CDR3 is CASSRMGLAGGSPGELFF. For the CDR3, the DNA is TGTGCCAGCAGTCGGATGGGACTAGCGGGAGGGTCGCCCGGGGAGCTGTTTTTT.

This sequence joins TRBV6-7 and TRBJ2-5; D might be TRBD2 (5 bases). TRBV6-7 is an ORF; its function is uncertain. This CDR3 has 17 residues. Trimming removed 0 bases from V and 5 bases from J, with 19 bases in between. The CDR3: CASSYSKGDGIGETQYF. CDR3 in DNA: TGTGCCAGCAGTTACTCGAAAGGCGACGGGATCGGGGAGACCCAGTACTTC.

V and J are TRBV28 and TRBJ2-1, with 9 bases identical to TRBD2. This CDR3 is built from 15 residues. Trimming at V came to 4 bases and at J to 5 bases, leaving 6 bases not matched to a gene. In germline, CDR1 is MDHEN, CDR2 SYDVKM. The CDR3 sequence: CASSSPAGGNNEQFF. CDR3 coding DNA: TGTGCCAGCAGTTCCCCAGCGGGAGGCAACAATGAGCAGTTCTTC.

This chain joins TRBV21-1 and TRBJ1-3. TRBV21-1 is an annotated pseudogene. The CDR3 is 18 amino acids. CDR3 nucleotide sequence: TGTGCCAGCAGCCCGAAATATGAGACCCCTCAGAGGGGAAACACCATATATTTT. It translates to CASSPKYETPQRGNTIYF.

This clone was detected only a few times. This chain joins TRBV30 and TRBJ2-7; the D gene is possibly TRBD1 (5 bases). The CDR3 has 12 residues. CDR1 and CDR2 from the germline V gene are GTSNPN and SVGIG (reference sequence). The V end was cut by 2 bases, the J end by 4 bases, with 9 bases between. The CDR3 DNA reads TGTGCCTGGAGTTTCAGGGCGTACGAGCAGTACTTC. This translates into CAWSFRAYEQYF.

This clone was seen a few times. CDR3 sequence (DNA): TGTGCCAGCAGGGGAGGGAGCAATCAGCCCCAGCATTTT. Amino acid sequence: CASRGGSNQPQHF. This chain joins TRBV12-3 or TRBV12-4 and TRBJ1-5, with D uncertain. V was trimmed by 6 bases and J by 1 base, leaving 7 bases between them. The CDR3 loop spans 13 amino acids.

The chain uses TRBV6-5 and TRBJ2-1; a possible D gene is TRBD1 (6 bases). V gave up 11 bases and J gave up 2 bases, with 16 bases separating them. This CDR3 region has 14 residues. Germline V gene sequence: CDR1 MNHEY, CDR2 SVGAGI. CDR3 nucleotides: TGTGCCGGCTGTCGGGACACCACCTACAATGAGCAGTTCTTC. It encodes CAGCRDTTYNEQFF.

The table lists this clone with a few counts. This chain links TRBV11-3 with TRBJ2-1; 11 bases are a match to TRBD2. Unmatched junction bases numbered 5, after V lost 4 bases and J lost 6 bases. CDR3 length: 15 residues. CDR1 is SGHNT and CDR2 is YENEEA in the germline V gene. This chain's CDR3 is CASSSRLAGSNEQFF. The CDR3 DNA reads TGTGCCAGCAGCTCTAGACTAGCGGGAAGCAATGAGCAGTTCTTC.

The J gene is TRBJ2-7, the V gene TRBV12-3 or TRBV12-4; tentatively, D is TRBD1 (5 bases). The CDR3 extends over 13 amino acids. The V gene lost 7 bases and the J gene lost 1 base, with 11 bases spanning the gap. The CDR3 sequence: CASTIDSSYEQYF. Here the CDR3 DNA reads TGTGCCAGCACCATCGACAGTTCCTACGAGCAGTACTTC.

CDR3 bases: TGTGCCAGCAGTACGAGACTAGCGGGAGGTATTTCCTACGAGCAGTACTTC. Translation gives CASSTRLAGGISYEQYF. The chain has TRBV6-2 or TRBV6-3 and TRBJ2-7, with 13 bases fitting TRBD2. Losses at the gene ends were 5 bases for V and 1 base for J; bases not matched to a gene: 8. This CDR3 contains 17 residues. Germline V gene sequence: CDR1 MNHEY, CDR2 SVGEGT.

The chain is built from TRBV13 and TRBJ2-1; 10 positions agree with TRBD2. V lost 1 base and J lost 5; bases outside the gene matches: 8. The CDR3 spans 17 residues. CDR1 PRHDT and CDR2 FYEKMQ come from the germline V gene (reference sequence). The CDR3 nucleotides read TGTGCCAGCAGCTTAGAGGAAGGAGCGGGAGGGGACAATGAGCAGTTCTTC. Protein sequence: CASSLEEGAGGDNEQFF.

This chain links TRBV28 with TRBJ1-5, with a possible D match to TRBD1 (6 bases). This CDR3 contains 14 residues. Germline CDR1 reads MDHEN; CDR2 reads SYDVKM. The V and J ends lost 6 bases and 7 bases respectively, with 16 bases between them. The DNA of the CDR3 is TGTGCCAGCAGAGAACAGGGCTCGGGACAGCCCCAGCATTTT. Amino acids: CASREQGSGQPQHF.